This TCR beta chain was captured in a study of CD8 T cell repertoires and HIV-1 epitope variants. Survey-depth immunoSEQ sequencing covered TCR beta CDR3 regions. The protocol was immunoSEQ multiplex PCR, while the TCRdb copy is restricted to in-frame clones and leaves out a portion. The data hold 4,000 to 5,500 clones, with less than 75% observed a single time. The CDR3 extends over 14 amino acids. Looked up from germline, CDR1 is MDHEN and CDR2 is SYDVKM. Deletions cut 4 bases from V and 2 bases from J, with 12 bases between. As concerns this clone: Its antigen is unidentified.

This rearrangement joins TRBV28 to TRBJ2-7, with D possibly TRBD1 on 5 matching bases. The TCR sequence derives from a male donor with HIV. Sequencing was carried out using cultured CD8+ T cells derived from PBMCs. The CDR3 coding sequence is TGTGCCAGCAGTTGGATAGACAGTCCCTACGAGCAGTACTTC. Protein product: CASSWIDSPYEQYF.